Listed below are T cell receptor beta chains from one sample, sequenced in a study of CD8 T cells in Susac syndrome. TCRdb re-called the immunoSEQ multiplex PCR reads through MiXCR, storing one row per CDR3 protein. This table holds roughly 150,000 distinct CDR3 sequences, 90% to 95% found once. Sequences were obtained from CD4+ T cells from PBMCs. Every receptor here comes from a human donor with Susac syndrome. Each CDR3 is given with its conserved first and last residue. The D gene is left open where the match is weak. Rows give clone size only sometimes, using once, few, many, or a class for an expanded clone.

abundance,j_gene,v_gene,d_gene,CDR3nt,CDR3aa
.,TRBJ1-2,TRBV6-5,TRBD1,TGTGCCAGCAGTTTCCTCCCGGGACAGGGAGAGGGTGGCTACACCTTC,CASSFLPGQGEGGYTF
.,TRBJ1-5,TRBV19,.,TGTGCCAGTACCCCGTGGGGCAGCAATCAGCCCCAGCATTTT,CASTPWGSNQPQHF
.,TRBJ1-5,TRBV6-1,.,TGTGCCAGCAGTGTCTTTACGAGCAATCAGCCCCAGCATTTT,CASSVFTSNQPQHF
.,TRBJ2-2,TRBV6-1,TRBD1,TGTGCCAGCAGTCGCGACAGGGCGAACACCGGGGAGCTGTTTTTT,CASSRDRANTGELFF
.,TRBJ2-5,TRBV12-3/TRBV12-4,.,TGTGCCAGCAGTTTAGCGTTACGGGAAGAGACCCAGTACTTC,CASSLALREETQYF
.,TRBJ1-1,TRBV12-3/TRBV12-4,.,TGTGCCAGCAGTTTTACGGCAACACCGAACACTGAAGCTTTCTTT,CASSFTATPNTEAFF
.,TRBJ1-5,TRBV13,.,TGTGCCAGCAGCTTAAGTCGGGGCTCTAGCAATCAGCCCCAGCATTTT,CASSLSRGSSNQPQHF
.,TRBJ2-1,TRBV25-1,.,TGTGCCAGCAGTGATCGACAGGTTAATGAGCAGTTCTTC,CASSDRQVNEQFF
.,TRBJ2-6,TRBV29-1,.,TGCAGCGTCAGCGGCCCCAGGGACGCTGGGGCCAACGTCCTGACTTTC,CSVSGPRDAGANVLTF
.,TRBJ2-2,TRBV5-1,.,TGCGCCAGCAGCTTGGGCAACCCGAACACCGGGGAGCTGTTTTTT,CASSLGNPNTGELFF
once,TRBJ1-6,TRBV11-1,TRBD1,TGTGCCAGCACCCTCTCTGGACAGGGCAGACCCCTCCACTTT,CASTLSGQGRPLHF
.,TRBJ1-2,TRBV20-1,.,TGCAGTGCCGGGACCACAGTTTATGGCTACACCTTC,CSAGTTVYGYTF
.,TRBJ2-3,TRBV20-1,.,TGCAGTGCTAGAGATCCTCGGACAGATACGCAGTATTTT,CSARDPRTDTQYF
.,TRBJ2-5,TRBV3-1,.,TGTGCCAGCAGCCAACAACACGGAGCCCAGTACTTC,CASSQQHGAQYF
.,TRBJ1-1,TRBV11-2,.,TGTGCCAGCAGCTTTCGGGTGAGAAGCACTGAAGCTTTCTTT,CASSFRVRSTEAFF
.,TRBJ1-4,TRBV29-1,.,TGCAGCGTTGTTGCAACTAATGAAAAACTGTTTTTT,CSVVATNEKLFF
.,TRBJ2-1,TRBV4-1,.,TGCGCCAGCAGCCCCGGTTTACAGGGCCACTACAATGAGCAGTTCTTC,CASSPGLQGHYNEQFF
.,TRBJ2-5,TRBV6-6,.,TGTGCCAGCAGTTACAGGGGGTTAGCCCAAGAGACCCAGTACTTC,CASSYRGLAQETQYF
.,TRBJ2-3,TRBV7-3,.,TGTGCCAGCAGCCCCCAGAGGGGCCGTACAGATACGCAGTATTTT,CASSPQRGRTDTQYF
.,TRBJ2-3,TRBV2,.,TGTGCCAGCAGTGATTCCGTAGCAGATACGCAGTATTTT,CASSDSVADTQYF
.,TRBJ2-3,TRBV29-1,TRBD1,TGCAGCGTTGAAGGGGACAGGGCAGATACGCAGTATTTT,CSVEGDRADTQYF
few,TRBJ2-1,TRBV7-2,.,TGTGCCAGCAGTTTTTCGGGCAGCTCCTACAATGAGCAGTTCTTC,CASSFSGSSYNEQFF
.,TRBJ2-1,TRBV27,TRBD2,TGTGCCAGCAAGGCGGGGGTCCCCTACAATGAGCAGTTCTTC,CASKAGVPYNEQFF
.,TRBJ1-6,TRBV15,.,TGTGCCACCAGCAGAGGACAGGCACCCTATAATTCACCCCTCCACTTT,CATSRGQAPYNSPLHF
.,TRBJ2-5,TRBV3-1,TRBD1,TGTGCCAGCAGCCGCCAACCATGGGGACAGGGTGAGACCCAGTACTTC,CASSRQPWGQGETQYF
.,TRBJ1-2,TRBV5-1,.,TGCGCCAGCACGGTCGGAACTAACTATGGCTACACCTTC,CASTVGTNYGYTF
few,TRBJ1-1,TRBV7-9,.,TGTGCCAGCGACCTTGAGGGGGCTGAAGCTTTCTTT,CASDLEGAEAFF
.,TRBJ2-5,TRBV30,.,TGTGCCCGGCGGGGAAAGACCCAGTACTTC,CARRGKTQYF
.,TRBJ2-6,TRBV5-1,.,TGCGCCAGCAACCCTAGGGGGTCGAACGGGGCCAACGTCCTGACTTTC,CASNPRGSNGANVLTF
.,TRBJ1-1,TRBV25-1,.,TGTGCCAGCAGTCGCAGGGGGAACACTGAAGCTTTCTTT,CASSRRGNTEAFF
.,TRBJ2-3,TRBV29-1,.,TGCAGCGTTGTCTTGGGGGGAGGAGGAGATACGCAGTATTTT,CSVVLGGGGDTQYF
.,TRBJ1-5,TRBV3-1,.,TGTGCCAGCAGCCAAGATCAGGTTCAGCCCCAGCATTTT,CASSQDQVQPQHF
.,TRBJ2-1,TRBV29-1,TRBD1,TGCAGCGGAGAAGCCAGGGGGCGCAATGAGCAGTTCTTC,CSGEARGRNEQFF
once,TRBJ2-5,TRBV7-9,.,TGTGCCAGCACGGGTAGCTTAGGGGCCCAGTACTTC,CASTGSLGAQYF
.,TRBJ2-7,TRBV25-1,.,TGTGCCAGCAGTGAATATGGCAGCAACTACGAGCAGTACTTC,CASSEYGSNYEQYF
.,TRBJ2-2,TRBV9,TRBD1,TGTGCCAGCAGCCCAAGAGAGGACAGGGTCACCGGGGAGCTGTTTTTT,CASSPREDRVTGELFF
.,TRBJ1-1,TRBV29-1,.,TGCAGCGTTGAGGGTGCGAGCACTGAAGCTTTCTTT,CSVEGASTEAFF
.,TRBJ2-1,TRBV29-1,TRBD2,TGCAGCGTTGAATATTCGACTAGCGGGTACAATGAGCAGTTCTTC,CSVEYSTSGYNEQFF
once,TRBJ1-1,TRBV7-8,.,TGTGCCAGCAGCTTTAGACAGATTAACACTGAAGCTTTCTTT,CASSFRQINTEAFF
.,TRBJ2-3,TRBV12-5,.,TGTGCTAGTGGTTTGAGTCGGGTTGGCACAGATACGCAGTATTTT,CASGLSRVGTDTQYF
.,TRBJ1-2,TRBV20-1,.,TGCAGTGCCCCGCGAGGGCAGAACCCTTATGGCTACACCTTC,CSAPRGQNPYGYTF
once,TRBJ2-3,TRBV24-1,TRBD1,TGTGCCACCAGTGATCCACAGGGGGCTTCAGATACGCAGTATTTT,CATSDPQGASDTQYF
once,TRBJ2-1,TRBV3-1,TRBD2,TGTGCCAGCAGCCAGCTAGCGGGGGGCCATAGAGGTCCCTACAATGAGCAGTTCTTC,CASSQLAGGHRGPYNEQFF
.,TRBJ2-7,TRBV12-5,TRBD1,TGTGCTAGTGGTTTGACAGGGGACGAGCAGTACTTC,CASGLTGDEQYF
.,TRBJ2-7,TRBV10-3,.,TGTGCCATCAGTGAGAGGCCGAGGGACGAGCAGTACTTC,CAISERPRDEQYF
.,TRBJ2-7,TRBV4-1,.,TGCGCCAGCAGCCAACCTCTCTGGTCCCAGCAGTACTTC,CASSQPLWSQQYF
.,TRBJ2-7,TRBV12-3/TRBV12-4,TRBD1,TGTGCCAGCAACCCGGGACAGGGAGTACAGCCAGAGCAGTACTTC,CASNPGQGVQPEQYF
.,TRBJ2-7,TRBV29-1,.,TGCAGCGTCTCCGGGACAAGGAGCTCCTACGAGCAGTACTTC,CSVSGTRSSYEQYF
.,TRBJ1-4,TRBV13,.,TGTGCCAGCAGCCTGCGGAGCGGGGGTGAAAAACTGTTTTTT,CASSLRSGGEKLFF
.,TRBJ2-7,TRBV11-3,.,TGTGCCAGCAGCTCCGTCCTGGGGACCGAGCAGTACTTC,CASSSVLGTEQYF
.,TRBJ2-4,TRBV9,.,TGTGCCAGCAGCGTAGACAGGGTACACATTCAGTACTTC,CASSVDRVHIQYF